These T cell receptor beta chains were read from a single sample in a study of CD8 T cells in ankylosing spondylitis. One entry per CDR3 protein results from TCRdb running MiXCR on the 5' RACE reads. The repertoire holds some 400,000 distinct CDR3 sequences, with approximately 20% as singletons. The source material was blood, either unsorted or a sorted T cell fraction (not recorded which). Receptors were obtained from a male donor with ankylosing spondylitis. Both conserved end residues are part of each CDR3. The D gene is left open where the match is weak. The size of a clone is reported for some rows only, either as once, few or many, or as a class for expanded clones.

DNA	CDR3	V	J	size	length	D
TGTGCCAGCAGCTACGGACTAGCGGAGAGCACAGATACGCAGTATTTT	CASSYGLAESTDTQYF	TRBV9	TRBJ2-3	-	16	TRBD2
TGTGCCAGCAGTCGGACCGGGACAGATAATGAAAAACTGTTTTTT	CASSRTGTDNEKLFF	TRBV5-6	TRBJ1-4	many	15	TRBD1
TGTGCCATCAGTGAGGGGGCGCAGGGGGAAAAACTGTTTTTT	CAISEGAQGEKLFF	TRBV10-3	TRBJ1-4	once	14	-
TGTGCCAGCAGCCCCCAAAGGCGTGGGACCCAGTACTTC	CASSPQRRGTQYF	TRBV12-3/TRBV12-4	TRBJ2-5	few	13	-
TGTGCCAGCAGCTTTCCGGGGGCCAGGAGGGACGAAAAACTGTTTTTT	CASSFPGARRDEKLFF	TRBV7-8	TRBJ1-4	-	16	-
TGTGCCAGCAGTGCCAGCGGTTACTCCTACGAGCAGTACTTC	CASSASGYSYEQYF	TRBV25-1	TRBJ2-7	few	14	-
TGTGCCACCAGTGATTCTACAGGGGATTTAGCTAACTATGGCTACACCTTC	CATSDSTGDLANYGYTF	TRBV24-1	TRBJ1-2	few	17	TRBD1
TGTGCCAGCAGCTTATTTCGCCTTAGCGGGAGCAGGGCAGATACGCAGTATTTT	CASSLFRLSGSRADTQYF	TRBV11-2	TRBJ2-3	few	18	TRBD2
TGCGCCAGCTCTCTGGAGGACAGCAATCAGCCCCAGCATTTT	CASSLEDSNQPQHF	TRBV5-1	TRBJ1-5	few	14	-
TGTGCCAGCAGTTTGTTAAGGGGCCCTACGGGTGAGCAGTACTTC	CASSLLRGPTGEQYF	TRBV6-2/TRBV6-3	TRBJ2-7	few	15	-